A selection of T cell receptor beta chains follows, all from one sample in a study of early T cells in non-severe SARS-CoV-2 infection. TCRdb passed the 5' RACE reads through MiXCR, listing each CDR3 protein once. In the table there are approximately 50,000 distinct CDR3 sequences, around 12% of which are singletons. Material: whole blood. Source of these receptors: an adult who was a healthcare worker with PCR-confirmed SARS-CoV-2 infection or an uninfected control (not recorded which). The CDR3 runs from the conserved cysteine through the conserved F or W. The D gene is left open where the match is weak. Clone size is given for some rows only: seen once, a few or many times, or a class if the clone is expanded.

j_gene: TRBJ1-4; d_gene: NA; v_gene: TRBV7-6; abundance: NA; len: 14; CDR3aa: CASSPRSANEKLFF; CDR3nt: TGTGCCAGCAGCCCGCGATCGGCTAATGAAAAACTGTTTTTT
j_gene: TRBJ2-1; d_gene: NA; v_gene: TRBV7-2; abundance: many; len: 16; CDR3aa: CASSFRGSTRYNEQFF; CDR3nt: TGTGCCAGCAGCTTCCGGGGCTCCACAAGGTACAATGAGCAGTTCTTC
j_gene: TRBJ2-1; d_gene: NA; v_gene: TRBV14; abundance: NA; len: 13; CDR3aa: CASAASSYNEQFF; CDR3nt: TGTGCCAGCGCGGCGAGCTCCTACAATGAGCAGTTCTTC
j_gene: TRBJ2-1; d_gene: NA; v_gene: TRBV20-1; abundance: many; len: 15; CDR3aa: CSARDLGVRYNEQFF; CDR3nt: TGCAGTGCTAGAGATCTGGGGGTTCGGTACAATGAGCAGTTCTTC
j_gene: TRBJ2-1; d_gene: TRBD2; v_gene: TRBV5-1; abundance: many; len: 16; CDR3aa: CASSLGLAGAGGEQFF; CDR3nt: TGCGCCAGCAGCTTGGGACTAGCGGGGGCCGGGGGTGAGCAGTTCTTC
j_gene: TRBJ2-5; d_gene: NA; v_gene: TRBV2; abundance: few; len: 12; CDR3aa: CASGAFGETQYF; CDR3nt: TGTGCCAGCGGGGCATTTGGAGAGACCCAGTACTTC
j_gene: TRBJ2-2; d_gene: TRBD2; v_gene: TRBV20-1; abundance: few; len: 18; CDR3aa: CSARDSARGGANTGELFF; CDR3nt: TGCAGTGCTAGAGATTCGGCGCGGGGGGGCGCGAACACCGGGGAGCTGTTTTTT
j_gene: TRBJ1-1; d_gene: NA; v_gene: TRBV20-1; abundance: NA; len: 12; CDR3aa: CSAGTVGREAFF; CDR3nt: TGCAGTGCTGGAACCGTTGGACGGGAAGCTTTCTTT
j_gene: TRBJ1-1; d_gene: NA; v_gene: TRBV30; abundance: many; len: 15; CDR3aa: CAWSAGLAGNTEAFF; CDR3nt: TGTGCCTGGAGCGCCGGGCTTGCTGGTAACACTGAAGCTTTCTTT
j_gene: TRBJ2-3; d_gene: NA; v_gene: TRBV13; abundance: many; len: 16; CDR3aa: CASSEKRGASTDTQYF; CDR3nt: TGTGCCAGCAGCGAGAAACGGGGGGCGAGCACAGATACGCAGTATTTT
j_gene: TRBJ1-5; d_gene: NA; v_gene: TRBV6-2/TRBV6-3; abundance: NA; len: 16; CDR3aa: CASSRQTTRSNQPQHF; CDR3nt: TGTGCCAGCAGCCGACAGACTACTAGGAGCAATCAGCCCCAGCATTTT
j_gene: TRBJ2-1; d_gene: NA; v_gene: TRBV6-2/TRBV6-3; abundance: few; len: 15; CDR3aa: CASNPLTGSYNEQFF; CDR3nt: TGTGCCAGCAACCCACTTACGGGGTCCTACAATGAGCAGTTCTTC
j_gene: TRBJ1-5; d_gene: NA; v_gene: TRBV20-1; abundance: many; len: 12; CDR3aa: CSAGRRGQPQHF; CDR3nt: TGCAGTGCCGGCCGACGGGGGCAGCCCCAGCATTTT
j_gene: TRBJ2-2; d_gene: NA; v_gene: TRBV14; abundance: NA; len: 16; CDR3aa: CASSPRGNSRTGELFF; CDR3nt: TGTGCCAGCAGCCCAAGGGGAAACAGCAGGACCGGGGAGCTGTTTTTT
j_gene: TRBJ1-2; d_gene: NA; v_gene: TRBV15; abundance: few; len: 14; CDR3aa: CATSRVARGSGYTF; CDR3nt: TGTGCCACCAGCAGAGTGGCCAGGGGAAGTGGCTACACCTTC
j_gene: TRBJ1-1; d_gene: TRBD1; v_gene: TRBV30; abundance: many; len: 16; CDR3aa: CAWKRAGGDPTAEAFF; CDR3nt: TGTGCCTGGAAAAGGGCAGGGGGCGACCCGACCGCTGAAGCTTTCTTT
j_gene: TRBJ1-6; d_gene: TRBD1; v_gene: TRBV4-3; abundance: NA; len: 15; CDR3aa: CASSPTGDRNSPLHF; CDR3nt: TGCGCCAGCAGCCCCACCGGGGACAGAAATTCACCCCTCCACTTT
j_gene: TRBJ2-5; d_gene: NA; v_gene: TRBV7-8; abundance: few; len: 15; CDR3aa: CASSLGQTSQETQYF; CDR3nt: TGTGCCAGCAGCCTCGGACAGACATCTCAAGAGACCCAGTACTTC
j_gene: TRBJ2-5; d_gene: TRBD1; v_gene: TRBV9; abundance: few; len: 15; CDR3aa: CASSVEDRGTETQYF; CDR3nt: TGTGCCAGCAGCGTAGAGGACAGGGGGACCGAGACCCAGTACTTC
j_gene: TRBJ2-1; d_gene: NA; v_gene: TRBV30; abundance: many; len: 14; CDR3aa: CAWSTRGAYNEQFF; CDR3nt: TGTGCCTGGAGTACAAGGGGGGCGTACAATGAGCAGTTCTTC
j_gene: TRBJ1-1; d_gene: NA; v_gene: TRBV12-3/TRBV12-4; abundance: NA; len: 12; CDR3aa: CASSPGFTEAFF; CDR3nt: TGTGCCAGCAGCCCAGGGTTTACTGAAGCTTTCTTT
j_gene: TRBJ2-7; d_gene: NA; v_gene: TRBV29-1; abundance: NA; len: 12; CDR3aa: CSVGQSSYEQYF; CDR3nt: TGCAGCGTTGGACAGAGCTCCTACGAGCAGTACTTC
j_gene: TRBJ2-5; d_gene: TRBD2; v_gene: TRBV10-2; abundance: NA; len: 13; CDR3aa: CASGLAGQETQYF; CDR3nt: TGCGCCAGCGGTCTAGCGGGCCAAGAGACCCAGTACTTC
j_gene: TRBJ1-5; d_gene: TRBD1; v_gene: TRBV7-2; abundance: NA; len: 16; CDR3aa: CASSLSADRASQPQHF; CDR3nt: TGTGCCAGCAGCTTATCCGCCGACAGGGCCAGTCAGCCCCAGCATTTT
j_gene: TRBJ2-2; d_gene: NA; v_gene: TRBV6-5; abundance: NA; len: 15; CDR3aa: CASSRSDMGTGELFF; CDR3nt: TGTGCCAGCAGTAGATCGGACATGGGTACCGGGGAGCTGTTTTTT
j_gene: TRBJ1-6; d_gene: NA; v_gene: TRBV20-1; abundance: NA; len: 11; CDR3aa: CSAGDNSPLHF; CDR3nt: TGCAGTGCTGGAGATAATTCACCCCTCCACTTT
j_gene: TRBJ2-6; d_gene: NA; v_gene: TRBV4-2; abundance: NA; len: 18; CDR3aa: CASSQRDASSSGANVLTF; CDR3nt: TGTGCCAGCAGCCAGAGGGACGCATCTTCCTCTGGGGCCAACGTCCTGACTTTC
j_gene: TRBJ2-1; d_gene: NA; v_gene: TRBV6-2/TRBV6-3; abundance: once; len: 16; CDR3aa: CASTPRGSRGYNEQFF; CDR3nt: TGTGCCAGCACCCCCCGTGGGTCAAGGGGCTACAATGAGCAGTTCTTC
j_gene: TRBJ2-3; d_gene: TRBD1; v_gene: TRBV11-2; abundance: NA; len: 17; CDR3aa: CASSLGPTGGAADTQYF; CDR3nt: TGTGCCAGCAGCTTAGGACCGACAGGGGGCGCAGCAGATACGCAGTATTTT
j_gene: TRBJ2-1; d_gene: TRBD2; v_gene: TRBV20-1; abundance: NA; len: 15; CDR3aa: CSANTGTSGANEQFF; CDR3nt: TGCAGTGCTAACACCGGGACTAGCGGAGCTAATGAGCAGTTCTTC
j_gene: TRBJ2-7; d_gene: NA; v_gene: TRBV7-9; abundance: many; len: 11; CDR3aa: CASTDRYEQYF; CDR3nt: TGTGCCAGCACCGACCGATACGAGCAGTACTTC
j_gene: TRBJ1-1; d_gene: NA; v_gene: TRBV5-1; abundance: few; len: 15; CDR3aa: CASSLDGARNTEAFF; CDR3nt: TGCGCCAGCAGCTTGGACGGTGCGAGGAACACTGAAGCTTTCTTT
j_gene: TRBJ2-3; d_gene: NA; v_gene: TRBV24-1; abundance: NA; len: 14; CDR3aa: CATSDALNGGPQYF; CDR3nt: TGTGCCACCAGTGATGCGCTAAACGGAGGGCCGCAGTATTTT
j_gene: TRBJ1-1; d_gene: TRBD1; v_gene: TRBV6-5; abundance: NA; len: 13; CDR3aa: CASRHFMTGSTFF; CDR3nt: TGTGCCAGCAGACACTTCATGACAGGGAGTACTTTCTTT
j_gene: TRBJ2-1; d_gene: TRBD1; v_gene: TRBV7-2; abundance: many; len: 15; CDR3aa: CASSLAQGAYNEQFF; CDR3nt: TGTGCCAGCAGCTTAGCCCAGGGGGCTTACAATGAGCAGTTCTTC
j_gene: TRBJ1-2; d_gene: TRBD1; v_gene: TRBV19; abundance: many; len: 15; CDR3aa: CASYGQGDLKHGYTF; CDR3nt: TGTGCCAGTTATGGACAGGGGGATCTGAAGCATGGCTACACCTTC
j_gene: TRBJ2-2; d_gene: TRBD1; v_gene: TRBV11-2; abundance: many; len: 14; CDR3aa: CASYGDRSTGELFF; CDR3nt: TGTGCCAGCTACGGGGACAGGTCCACCGGGGAGCTGTTTTTT
j_gene: TRBJ2-5; d_gene: TRBD1; v_gene: TRBV11-2; abundance: few; len: 14; CDR3aa: CASSPDRVMETQYF; CDR3nt: TGTGCCAGCAGCCCGGACAGGGTAATGGAGACCCAGTACTTC